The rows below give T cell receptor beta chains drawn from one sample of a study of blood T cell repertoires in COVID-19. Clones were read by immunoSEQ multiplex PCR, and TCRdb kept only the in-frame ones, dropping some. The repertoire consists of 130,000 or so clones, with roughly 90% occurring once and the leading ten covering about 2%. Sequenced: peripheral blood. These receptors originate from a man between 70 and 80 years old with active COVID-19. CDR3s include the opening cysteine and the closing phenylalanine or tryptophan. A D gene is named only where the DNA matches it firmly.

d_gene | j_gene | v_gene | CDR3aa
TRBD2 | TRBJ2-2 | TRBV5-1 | CASSLQAGGATGELFF
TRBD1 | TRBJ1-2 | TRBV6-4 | CASSGRQGGYTF
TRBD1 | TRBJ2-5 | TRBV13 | CASSNRGYQETQYF
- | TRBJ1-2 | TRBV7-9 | CASSLRGGEGYTF
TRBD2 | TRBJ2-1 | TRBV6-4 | CASSPLAVLSYNEQFF
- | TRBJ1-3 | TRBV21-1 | CAGTDQGSSGNTIYF
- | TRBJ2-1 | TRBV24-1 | CATSAYGRVNHEQFF
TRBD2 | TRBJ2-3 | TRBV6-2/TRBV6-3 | CASSYHPWKREVADTQYF
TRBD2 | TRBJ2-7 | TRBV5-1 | CASSRWTSGSNEQYF
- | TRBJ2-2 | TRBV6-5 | CASSYNSRVTGELFF
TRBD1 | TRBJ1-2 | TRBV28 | CASSSQGYGYTF
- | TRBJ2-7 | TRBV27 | CATSPGARGDEQYF
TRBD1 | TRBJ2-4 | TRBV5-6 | CASSSQGGKNIQYF
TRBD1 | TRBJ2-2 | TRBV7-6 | CASSLSGGRYTGELFF
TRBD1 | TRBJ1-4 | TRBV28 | CASHYKAGGAKLFF
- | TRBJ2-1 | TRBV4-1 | CASSQKEGLSSYNEQFF
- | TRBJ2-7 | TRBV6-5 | CASSYSSGYSYEQYF
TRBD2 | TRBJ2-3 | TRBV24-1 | CATSVPGGGTDTQYF
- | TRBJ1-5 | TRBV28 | CASGREGNQPQHF
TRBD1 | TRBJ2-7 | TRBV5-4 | CASSLETGVAYEQYF
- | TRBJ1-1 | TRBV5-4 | CASSLDLNTEAFF
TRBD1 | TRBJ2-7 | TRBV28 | CASTLDRAAYEQYF
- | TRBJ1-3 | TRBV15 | CATSRDPGGSGNTIYF
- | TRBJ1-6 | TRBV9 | CASSGDTYNSPLHF
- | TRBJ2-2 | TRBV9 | CASSFRGSANTGELFF
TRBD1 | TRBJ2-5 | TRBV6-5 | CASSYRDRAGETQYF
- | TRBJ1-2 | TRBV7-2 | CASSPRQDGYTF
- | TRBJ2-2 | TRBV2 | CASSEGGNTGELFF
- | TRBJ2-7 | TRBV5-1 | CASRRSGMHEQYF
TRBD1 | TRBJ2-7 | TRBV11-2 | CASSQRTGTYEQYF
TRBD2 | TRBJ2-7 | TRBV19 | CASSTSGFSYEQYF
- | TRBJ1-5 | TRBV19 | CASSIESINQPQHF